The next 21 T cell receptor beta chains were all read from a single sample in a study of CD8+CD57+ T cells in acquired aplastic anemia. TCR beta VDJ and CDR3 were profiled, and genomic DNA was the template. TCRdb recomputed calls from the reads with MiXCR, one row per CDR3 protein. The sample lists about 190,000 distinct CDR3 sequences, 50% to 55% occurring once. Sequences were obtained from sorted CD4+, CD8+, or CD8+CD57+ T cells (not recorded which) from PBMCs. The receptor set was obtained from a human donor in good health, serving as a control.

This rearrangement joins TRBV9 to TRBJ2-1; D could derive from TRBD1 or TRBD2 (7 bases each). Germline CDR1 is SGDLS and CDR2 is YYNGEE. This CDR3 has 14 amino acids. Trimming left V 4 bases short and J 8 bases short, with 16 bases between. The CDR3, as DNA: TGTGCCAGCAGCTTTAGGGGAGGGGGCGATGAGCAGTTCTTC. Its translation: CASSFRGGGDEQFF.

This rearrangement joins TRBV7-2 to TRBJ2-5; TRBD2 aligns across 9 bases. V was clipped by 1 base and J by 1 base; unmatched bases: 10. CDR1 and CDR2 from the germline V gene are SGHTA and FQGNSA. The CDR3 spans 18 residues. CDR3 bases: TGTGCCAGCAGCTTAGGTTGGGGCGGGGGGGCCCGCCAAGAGACCCAGTACTTC. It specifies CASSLGWGGGARQETQYF.

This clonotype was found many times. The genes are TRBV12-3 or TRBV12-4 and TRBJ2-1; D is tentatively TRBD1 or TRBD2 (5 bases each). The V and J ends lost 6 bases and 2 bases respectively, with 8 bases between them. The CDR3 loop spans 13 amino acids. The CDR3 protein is CASRVGPYNEQFF. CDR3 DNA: TGTGCCAGCAGAGTGGGACCCTACAATGAGCAGTTCTTC.

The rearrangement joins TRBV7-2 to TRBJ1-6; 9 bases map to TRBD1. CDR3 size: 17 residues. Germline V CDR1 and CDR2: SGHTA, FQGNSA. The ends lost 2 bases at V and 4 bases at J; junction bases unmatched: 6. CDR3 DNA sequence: TGTGCCAGCAGCTTACAAGGGACAGGGATTTATAATTCACCCCTCCACTTT. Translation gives CASSLQGTGIYNSPLHF. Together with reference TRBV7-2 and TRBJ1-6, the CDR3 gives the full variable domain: GAGVSQSPSNKVTEKGKDVELRCDPISGHTALYWYRQSLGQGLEFLIYFQGNSAPDKSGLPSDRFSAERTGGSVSTLTIQRTQQEDSAVYLCASSLQGTGIYNSPLHFGNGTRLTVT.

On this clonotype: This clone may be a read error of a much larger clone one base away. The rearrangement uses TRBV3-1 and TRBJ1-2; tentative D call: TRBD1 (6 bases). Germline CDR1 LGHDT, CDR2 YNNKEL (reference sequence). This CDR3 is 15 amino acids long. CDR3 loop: CARSQDWQGSYGYTF. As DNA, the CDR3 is TGTGCCCGCAGCCAAGATTGGCAGGGGAGCTATGGCTACACCTTC.

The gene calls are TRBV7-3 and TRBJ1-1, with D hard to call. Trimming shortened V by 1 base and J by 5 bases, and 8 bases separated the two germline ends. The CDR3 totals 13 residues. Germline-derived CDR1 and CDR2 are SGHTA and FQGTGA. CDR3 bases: TGTGCCAGCAGCTTAAACGGTGGGACTGAAGCTTTCTTT. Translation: CASSLNGGTEAFF.

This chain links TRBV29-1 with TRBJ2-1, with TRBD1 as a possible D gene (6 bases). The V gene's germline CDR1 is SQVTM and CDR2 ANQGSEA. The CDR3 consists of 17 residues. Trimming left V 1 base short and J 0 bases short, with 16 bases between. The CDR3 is CSVEVNREISSYNEQFF. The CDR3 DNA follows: TGCAGCGTTGAAGTGAACAGGGAGATAAGCTCCTACAATGAGCAGTTCTTC.

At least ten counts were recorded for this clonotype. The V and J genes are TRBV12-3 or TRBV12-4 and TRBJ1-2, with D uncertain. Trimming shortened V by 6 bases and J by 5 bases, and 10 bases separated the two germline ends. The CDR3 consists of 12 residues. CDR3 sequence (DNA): TGTGCCAGCAGGCCTCTGGCGTATGGCTACACCTTC. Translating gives CASRPLAYGYTF.

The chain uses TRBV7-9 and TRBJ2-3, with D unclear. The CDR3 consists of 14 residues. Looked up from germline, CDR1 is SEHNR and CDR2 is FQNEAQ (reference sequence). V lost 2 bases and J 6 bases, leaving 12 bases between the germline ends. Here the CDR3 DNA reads TGTGCCAGCAGCTTAAAGTCGATAACGGATACGCAGTATTTT. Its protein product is CASSLKSITDTQYF.

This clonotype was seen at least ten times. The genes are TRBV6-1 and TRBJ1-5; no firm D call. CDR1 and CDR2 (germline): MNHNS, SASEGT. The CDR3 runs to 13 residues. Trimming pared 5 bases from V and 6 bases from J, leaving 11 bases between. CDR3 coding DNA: TGTGCCAGCAGTCCTGACCGGGGTCAGCCCCAGCATTTT. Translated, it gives CASSPDRGQPQHF.

In DNA form, the CDR3 reads TGTGCCAGCAGTGACCCAACAGATTACGAGCAGTACTTC. This encodes CASSDPTDYEQYF. This chain uses TRBV25-1 with TRBJ2-7, with D unresolved. The CDR3 totals 13 residues. Per the germline V gene, CDR1 is MGHDK and CDR2 is SYGVNS. The V and J ends lost 3 bases and 4 bases respectively, with 10 bases between them.

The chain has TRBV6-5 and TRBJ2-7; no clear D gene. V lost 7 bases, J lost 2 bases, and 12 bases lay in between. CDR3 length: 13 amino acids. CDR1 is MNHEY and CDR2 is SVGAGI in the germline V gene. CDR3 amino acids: CASTTDTTYEQYF. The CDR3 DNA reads TGTGCCAGCACCACCGACACAACCTACGAGCAGTACTTC.

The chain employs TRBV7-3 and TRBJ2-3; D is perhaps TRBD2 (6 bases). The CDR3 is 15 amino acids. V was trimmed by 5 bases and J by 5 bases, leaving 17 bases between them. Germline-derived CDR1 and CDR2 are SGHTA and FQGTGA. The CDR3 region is CASSISGGGIDTQYF. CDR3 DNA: TGTGCCAGCAGCATCAGCGGAGGCGGGATAGATACGCAGTATTTT.

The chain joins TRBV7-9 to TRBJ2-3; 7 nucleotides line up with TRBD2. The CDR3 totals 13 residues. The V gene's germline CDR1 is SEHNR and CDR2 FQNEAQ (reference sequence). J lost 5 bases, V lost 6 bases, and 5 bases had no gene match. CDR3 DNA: TGTGCCAGCAGTGGGGGGGGGGAAGATACGCAGTATTTT. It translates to CASSGGGEDTQYF.

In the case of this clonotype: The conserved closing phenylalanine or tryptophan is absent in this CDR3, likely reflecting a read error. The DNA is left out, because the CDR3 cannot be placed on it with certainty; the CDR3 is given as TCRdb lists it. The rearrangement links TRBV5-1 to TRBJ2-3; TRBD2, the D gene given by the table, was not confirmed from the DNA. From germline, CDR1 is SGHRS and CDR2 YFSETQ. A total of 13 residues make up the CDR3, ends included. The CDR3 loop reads CASSLTADRYAVV.

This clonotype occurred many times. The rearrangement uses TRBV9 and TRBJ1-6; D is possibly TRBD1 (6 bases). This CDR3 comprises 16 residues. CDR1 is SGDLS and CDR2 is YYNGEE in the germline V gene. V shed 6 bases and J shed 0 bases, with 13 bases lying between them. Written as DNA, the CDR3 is TGTGCCAGCAACGACAGGTCCGGCTCCTATAATTCACCCCTCCACTTT. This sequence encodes CASNDRSGSYNSPLHF. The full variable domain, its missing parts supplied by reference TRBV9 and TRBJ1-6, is DSGVTQTPKHLITATGQRVTLRCSPRSGDLSVYWYQQSLDQGLQFLIQYYNGEERAKGNILERFSAQQFPDLHSELNLSSLELGDSALYFCASNDRSGSYNSPLHFGNGTRLTVT.

The CDR3 DNA sequence: TGTGCCAGCAGCCTATCAGGACAACCACAGCCCCAGCATTTT. This gives the protein CASSLSGQPQPQHF. This chain links TRBV7-9 with TRBJ1-5; possibly TRBD1 for D (5 bases). The V gene's germline CDR1 is SEHNR and CDR2 FQNEAQ (reference sequence). V was trimmed by 5 bases and J by 7 bases, leaving 15 bases between them. The CDR3 runs 14 residues.

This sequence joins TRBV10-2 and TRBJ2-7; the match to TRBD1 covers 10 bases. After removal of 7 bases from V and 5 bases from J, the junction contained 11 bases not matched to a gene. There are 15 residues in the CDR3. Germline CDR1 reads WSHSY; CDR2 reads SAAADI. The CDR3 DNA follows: TGCGCCAGCAACGCCGGGACAGGGGCACCTGACGAGCAGTACTTC. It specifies CASNAGTGAPDEQYF.

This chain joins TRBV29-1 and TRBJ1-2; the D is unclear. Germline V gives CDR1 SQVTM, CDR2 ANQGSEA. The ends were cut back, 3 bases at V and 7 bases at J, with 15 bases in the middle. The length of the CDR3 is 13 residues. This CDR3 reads CSVEEGPLGGYTF. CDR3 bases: TGCAGCGTTGAGGAGGGTCCGCTCGGTGGCTACACCTTC.

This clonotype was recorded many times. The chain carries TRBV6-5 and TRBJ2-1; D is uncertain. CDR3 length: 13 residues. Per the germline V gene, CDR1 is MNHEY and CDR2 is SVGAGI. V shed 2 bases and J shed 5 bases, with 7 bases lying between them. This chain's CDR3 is CASSYPYNNEQFF. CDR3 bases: TGTGCCAGCAGTTACCCCTATAACAATGAGCAGTTCTTC.

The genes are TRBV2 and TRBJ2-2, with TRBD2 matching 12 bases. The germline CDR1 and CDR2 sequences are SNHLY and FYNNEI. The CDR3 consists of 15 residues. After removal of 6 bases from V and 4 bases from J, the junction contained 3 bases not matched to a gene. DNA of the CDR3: TGTGCCAGCAGAGGACTAGCGGGGACCACCGGGGAGCTGTTTTTT. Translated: CASRGLAGTTGELFF.